This entry describes one TCR beta chain. Germline assignment: CDR1 SGHTA and CDR2 FQGNSA. This CDR3 spans 16 amino acids. The V end lost 1 base, the J end lost 4 bases, and 16 bases lay between the germline ends. The data stem from a study of control samples from healthy donors and cancer patients. Here immunoSEQ multiplex PCR was the method, and the copy in TCRdb shows in-frame clones only, minus some. The table has 130,000 or so clones, about 95% seen once. Sequenced: PBMCs. This sequence was found in a man aged 55 to 70 with colorectal cancer. J is TRBJ2-5 and V is TRBV7-2; the D gene is possibly TRBD2 (5 bases). CDR3 in DNA: TGTGCCAGCAGCTTAGGGGTCGGACTTAAAGGAGAGACCCAGTACTTC. This codes for CASSLGVGLKGETQYF. Complete variable domain (other parts from reference TRBV7-2 and TRBJ2-5): GAGVSQSPSNKVTEKGKDVELRCDPISGHTALYWYRQSLGQGLEFLIYFQGNSAPDKSGLPSDRFSAERTGGSVSTLTIQRTQQEDSAVYLCASSLGVGLKGETQYFGPGTRLLVL.